The 25 T cell receptor beta chains listed next were all sequenced from one sample in a study of identical twins. TCRdb re-analysed the 5' RACE reads in MiXCR, keeping a single row per CDR3 protein. This table holds hundreds of thousands of distinct CDR3 sequences, roughly 7% found once. These sequences were also reported in another study, on yellow fever vaccine responses in identical twins.

Sample: memory (CD45RO+) T cells sorted from blood. All receptors derive from a woman under 30 in good health.

This clonotype appeared a few times. The rearrangement links TRBV2 to TRBJ2-3; 13 bases are shared with TRBD2. V was pared by 4 bases and J by 5 bases, with 6 bases of the junction left unmatched. Germline V gene lookup returns CDR1 SNHLY and CDR2 FYNNEI. CDR3 length: 16 amino acids. The CDR3 sequence is CASSGSGLAGKDTQYF. The CDR3 DNA reads TGTGCCAGCAGTGGCTCGGGACTAGCGGGAAAAGATACGCAGTATTTT.

This clonotype has a handful of counts. V gene TRBV13 combines with J gene TRBJ2-2, with a weak D call TRBD2 (6 bases). CDR1 PRHDT and CDR2 FYEKMQ come from the germline V gene (reference sequence). V lost 5 bases, J lost 7 bases, and 14 bases lay in between. The CDR3 is 14 amino acids. In DNA form, the CDR3 reads TGTGCCAGCAGCAGGGGACTTTTCCGCGGGGAGCTGTTTTTT. Protein sequence: CASSRGLFRGELFF.

This clonotype was counted ten times or more. The chain combines TRBV5-1 with TRBJ2-1; 12 bases match TRBD2. The CDR3 has 16 residues. V shed 5 bases, J shed 6 bases, and the junction held 9 bases outside the gene matches. CDR1 and CDR2 from the germline V gene are SGHRS and YFSETQ. The CDR3 coding sequence is TGCGCCAGCAGACCGACTAGCGGGAGCGGGGTCAATGAGCAGTTCTTC. It codes for CASRPTSGSGVNEQFF.

The CDR3 DNA sequence: TGTGCCAGCACCAAAGGATCAGCGGGGGGGGTAGCCAAAAACATTCAGTACTTC. Amino acids: CASTKGSAGGVAKNIQYF. The rearrangement joins TRBV7-8 to TRBJ2-4, with TRBD2 matching over 10 bases. The CDR3 is 18 residues long. CDR1 and CDR2 (germline): SGHVS, FQNEAQ. Losses at the gene ends were 7 bases for V and 0 bases for J; bases not matched to a gene: 12.

The chain combines TRBV7-9 with TRBJ2-5, with unresolved D. Per the germline V gene, CDR1 is SEHNR and CDR2 is FQNEAQ (reference sequence). V lost 0 bases and J lost 1, with 12 bases in between. CDR3 size: 16 residues. The CDR3 DNA reads TGTGCCAGCAGCTTAGCCCTACAGTACGGCCAAGAGACCCAGTACTTC. Translation gives CASSLALQYGQETQYF.

This clonotype was detected ten times or more. The chain has TRBV5-1 and TRBJ2-5; D gene uncertain. CDR1 SGHRS and CDR2 YFSETQ come from the germline V gene. The germline V and J ends were trimmed by 4 bases and 3 bases, with 16 bases remaining between them. The CDR3 is made up of 15 amino acids. CDR3 residues: CASSQTPTYEETQYF. As DNA, the CDR3 is TGCGCCAGCAGCCAAACTCCGACTTACGAAGAGACCCAGTACTTC.

This chain uses TRBV28 with TRBJ2-4; 8 positions agree with TRBD2. V lost 8 bases, J lost 2 bases, and 14 bases stayed unmatched. From germline, CDR1 is MDHEN and CDR2 SYDVKM. This CDR3 has 17 residues. CDR3 DNA: TGTGCCAGCCGGGGTTCTTCGGGGGGGCTGTCCAAAAACATTCAGTACTTC. The encoded protein is CASRGSSGGLSKNIQYF. The variable domain in full, with the rest retrieved from reference TRBV28 and TRBJ2-4, is DVKVTQSSRYLVKRTGEKVFLECVQDMDHENMFWYRQDPGLGLRLIYFSYDVKMKEKGDIPEGYSVSREKKERFSLILESASTNQTSMYLCASRGSSGGLSKNIQYFGAGTRLSVL.

This clonotype was seen only a few times. This chain joins TRBV5-1 and TRBJ2-1; 7 nucleotides match TRBD1. Germline trimming cut 5 bases from V and 8 bases from J; bases unmatched to any gene: 7. Germline V gene sequence: CDR1 SGHRS, CDR2 YFSETQ. The CDR3 is 13 residues long. DNA for the CDR3: TGCGCCAGCAGAGAACAGGGGCTTGATGAGCAGTTCTTC. This translates into CASREQGLDEQFF.

CDR3 in DNA: TGTGCCAGCAGTTACTCGAAGGGGACATCCCCCTACGAGCAGTACGTC. Protein product: CASSYSKGTSPYEQYV. This rearrangement joins TRBV6-2 or TRBV6-3 to TRBJ2-7; TRBD1 might be the D (6 bases). The ends were cut back, 0 bases at V and 2 bases at J, with 14 bases in the middle. The length of the CDR3 is 16 residues. Germline CDR1 MNHEY, CDR2 SVGEGT.

The chain is built from TRBV11-2 and TRBJ2-7; D might be TRBD2 (6 bases). V gave up 5 bases and J gave up 1 base, with 18 bases separating them. CDR1 and CDR2 (germline): SGHAT, FQNNGV. The CDR3 has 16 amino acids. The CDR3 DNA reads TGTGCCAGCAGCGACCGGGACTCAGGACTATCCTACGAGCAGTACTTC. Its protein is CASSDRDSGLSYEQYF.

This clonotype has just a few counts. The gene calls are TRBV6-6 and TRBJ1-1; tentatively, D is TRBD1 (6 bases). Per germline, CDR1 MNHNY and CDR2 SVGAGI (reference sequence). This CDR3 comprises 12 residues. With 5 bases removed from V and 11 bases from J, the gap between germline ends came to 15 bases. This CDR3 reads CASSPPTGVAFF. The CDR3 nucleotides read TGTGCCAGCAGTCCTCCGACAGGTGTGGCTTTCTTT.

This clonotype was seen ten or more times. V gene TRBV14 combines with J gene TRBJ2-1; either TRBD1 or TRBD2 may fit D (5 bases each). V lost 5 bases and J 10 bases, leaving 18 bases between the germline ends. The length of the CDR3 is 14 residues. The germline V gene encodes CDR1 SGHDN and CDR2 FVKESK. The CDR3 nucleotides read TGTGCCAGCAGCATCGCCGAGGGACCCGGGGAGCAGTTCTTC. It is translated as CASSIAEGPGEQFF. The variable domain in full, with the rest retrieved from reference TRBV14 and TRBJ2-1, is EAGVTQFPSHSVIEKGQTVTLRCDPISGHDNLYWYRRVMGKEIKFLLHFVKESKQDESGMPNNRFLAERTGGTYSTLKVQPAELEDSGVYFCASSIAEGPGEQFFGPGTRLTVL.

This clonotype was counted at least ten times. The rearrangement uses TRBV12-3 or TRBV12-4 and TRBJ2-1, with D possibly called TRBD1 or TRBD2 (5 bases each). Trimming shortened V by 7 bases and J by 4 bases, and 20 bases separated the two germline ends. The CDR3 spans 16 residues. The CDR3 region is CASTPRASGRYNEQFF. As DNA, the CDR3 is TGTGCCAGCACCCCCCGGGCGTCGGGGCGGTACAATGAGCAGTTCTTC.

This clonotype was recorded at least ten times. The genes are TRBV12-3 or TRBV12-4 and TRBJ1-2; D not certain. The CDR3 extends over 14 amino acids. V was trimmed by 7 bases and J by 4 bases, leaving 16 bases between them. The CDR3 coding sequence is TGTGCCAGCACCACGGGGTCGTCCTTCTATGGCTACACCTTC. Its protein product is CASTTGSSFYGYTF.

The rearrangement links TRBV11-2 to TRBJ2-7, with 8 bases aligning to TRBD2. The J segment lost 5 bases and the V segment lost 5 bases, leaving 11 bases of the junction unmatched. There are 15 residues in the CDR3. Germline V gives CDR1 SGHAT, CDR2 FQNNGV. CDR3 nucleotide sequence: TGTGCCAGCAGCCTCAAAACAGCGGGAGTGGACGAGCAGTACTTC. Amino acids: CASSLKTAGVDEQYF.

This clonotype was counted ten times or more. This chain connects TRBV2 to TRBJ1-4; 8 positions match TRBD1. Unmatched junction bases numbered 4, after V lost 3 bases and J lost 7 bases. Germline V gives CDR1 SNHLY, CDR2 FYNNEI. The CDR3 has 14 residues. Written as DNA, the CDR3 is TGTGCCAGCAGTGATACAGGGGGATCTGAAAAACTGTTTTTT. This sequence encodes CASSDTGGSEKLFF.

This clonotype was counted ten times or more. The chain links TRBV4-1 to TRBJ1-5; D perhaps matches TRBD1 (5 bases). CDR3 length: 21 amino acids. Germline CDR1 is MGHRA and CDR2 is YSYEKL. With 1 base removed from V and 0 bases from J, the gap between germline ends came to 25 bases. The CDR3 DNA follows: TGCGCCAGCAGCCAAGTACTGCAGGGTGGTTTCGGATTGAGTAGCAATCAGCCCCAGCATTTT. It codes for CASSQVLQGGFGLSSNQPQHF.

This clonotype was detected a few times. This chain links TRBV28 with TRBJ1-2; TRBD1 matches 10 bases. Germline lookup yields CDR1 MDHEN and CDR2 SYDVKM. The trim removed 5 bases at V and 4 bases at J, leaving 7 bases unmatched. The CDR3 consists of 15 residues. This CDR3 reads CASSPYGQGVYGYTF. Written as DNA, the CDR3 is TGTGCCAGCAGTCCCTATGGACAGGGGGTCTATGGCTACACCTTC.

About this clonotype: The junction does not match germline at one end; this may be a read error. CDR3: CASSVAGHYGYTF. The CDR3 region has the DNA TGTGCCAGCAGCGTAGCCGGGCACTATGGCTACACCTTC. V usage is TRBV7-8 and J usage is TRBJ1-2; D unresolved. CDR3 length: 13 amino acids. CDR1 is SGHVS and CDR2 is FQNEAQ in the germline V gene.

This clonotype was seen repeatedly, ten times or more. The chain uses TRBV20-1 and TRBJ1-1, with D perhaps matching TRBD1 (6 bases). The V gene lost 4 bases and the J gene lost 4 bases, with 10 bases spanning the gap. Germline CDR1 and CDR2: DFQATT and SNEGSKA (reference sequence). This CDR3 contains 12 residues. The CDR3 DNA reads TGCAGTGCTAAATCAGGGGCCACTGAAGCTTTCTTT. Protein product: CSAKSGATEAFF.

This clonotype was observed a handful of times. V is TRBV28 and J is TRBJ2-7; no clear D gene. V lost 4 bases and J 4 bases, leaving 11 bases between the germline ends. The CDR3 is 13 amino acids. Germline V gene data show CDR1 as MDHEN and CDR2 as SYDVKM. This chain's CDR3 is CASSYRVQYEQYF. In DNA, the CDR3 is TGTGCCAGCAGTTACCGGGTCCAGTACGAGCAGTACTTC.

This clonotype appeared many times. The chain employs TRBV5-1 and TRBJ1-1; D may be TRBD1 (6 bases). Trimming removed 4 bases from V and 1 base from J, with 14 bases in between. This CDR3 contains 15 residues. Germline V CDR1 and CDR2: SGHRS, YFSETQ. In nucleotides, the CDR3 is TGCGCCAGCAGCAGGGGGGGTTTCGCGAACACTGAAGCTTTCTTT. This codes for CASSRGGFANTEAFF.

The CDR3 is CASSLGTSGDGEQFF. The CDR3 region has the DNA TGTGCCAGCAGCCTCGGGACTAGCGGGGACGGGGAGCAGTTCTTC. The chain uses TRBV7-6 and TRBJ2-1, with 13 bases fitting TRBD2. Germline trimming cut 5 bases from V and 10 bases from J; bases unmatched to any gene: 8. The CDR3 has 15 residues. Germline V gene sequence: CDR1 SGHVS, CDR2 FNYEAQ.

This clonotype was seen ten or more times. The rearrangement joins TRBV12-3 or TRBV12-4 to TRBJ1-1; D ambiguous. The length of the CDR3 is 12 residues. The V and J ends lost 2 bases and 8 bases respectively, with 9 bases between them. CDR3: CASSLWTEEAFF. The CDR3 DNA is TGTGCCAGCAGTTTATGGACGGAGGAAGCTTTCTTT.

The rearrangement links TRBV28 to TRBJ2-7; 8 nucleotides align to TRBD2. The CDR3 loop spans 14 amino acids. V gave up 1 base and J gave up 5 bases; unmatched junction bases: 4. Germline V gene sequence: CDR1 MDHEN, CDR2 SYDVKM. CDR3 in amino acids: CASSLLAGKDEQYF. DNA of the CDR3: TGTGCCAGCAGTTTATTAGCGGGGAAGGACGAGCAGTACTTC.